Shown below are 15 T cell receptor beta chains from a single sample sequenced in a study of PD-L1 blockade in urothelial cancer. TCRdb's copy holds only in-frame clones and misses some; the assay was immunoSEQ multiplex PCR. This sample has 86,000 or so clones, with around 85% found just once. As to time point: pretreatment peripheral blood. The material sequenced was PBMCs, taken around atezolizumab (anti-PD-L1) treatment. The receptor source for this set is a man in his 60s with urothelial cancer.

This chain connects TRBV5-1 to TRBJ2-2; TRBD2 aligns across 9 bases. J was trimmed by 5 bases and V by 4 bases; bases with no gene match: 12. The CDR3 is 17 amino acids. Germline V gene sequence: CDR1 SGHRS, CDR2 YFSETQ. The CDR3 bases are TGCGCCAGCAGCCCGGACTGGCGGGGGGGGCCGACCGGGGAGCTGTTTTTT. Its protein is CASSPDWRGGPTGELFF.

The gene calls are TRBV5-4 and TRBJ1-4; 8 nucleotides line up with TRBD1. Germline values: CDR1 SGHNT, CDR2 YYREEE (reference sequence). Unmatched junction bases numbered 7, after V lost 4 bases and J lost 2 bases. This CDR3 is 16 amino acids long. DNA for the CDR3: TGTGCCAGCAGCCGCGACAGGGGACCTACTAATGAAAAACTGTTTTTT. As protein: CASSRDRGPTNEKLFF.

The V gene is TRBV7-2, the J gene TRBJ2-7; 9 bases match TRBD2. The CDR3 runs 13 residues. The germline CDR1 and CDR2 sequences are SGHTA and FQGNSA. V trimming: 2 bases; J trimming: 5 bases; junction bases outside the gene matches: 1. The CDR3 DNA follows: TGTGCCAGCAGCTTAAGCGGGAGGAACGAGCAGTACTTC. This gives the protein CASSLSGRNEQYF.

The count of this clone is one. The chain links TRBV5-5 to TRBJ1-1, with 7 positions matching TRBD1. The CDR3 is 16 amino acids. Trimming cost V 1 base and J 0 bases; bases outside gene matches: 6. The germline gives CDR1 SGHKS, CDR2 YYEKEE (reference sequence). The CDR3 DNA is TGTGCCAGCAGCTTGATGGGACAGAGCATGAACACTGAAGCTTTCTTT. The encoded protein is CASSLMGQSMNTEAFF.

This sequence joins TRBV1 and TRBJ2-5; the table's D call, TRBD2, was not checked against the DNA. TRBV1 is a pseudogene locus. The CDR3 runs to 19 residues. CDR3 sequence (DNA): TGCACCAGCAGCCAAGATTTATTCGTCGGGGGGGGCTTATCAGAGACCCAGTACTTC. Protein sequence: CTSSQDLFVGGGLSETQYF.

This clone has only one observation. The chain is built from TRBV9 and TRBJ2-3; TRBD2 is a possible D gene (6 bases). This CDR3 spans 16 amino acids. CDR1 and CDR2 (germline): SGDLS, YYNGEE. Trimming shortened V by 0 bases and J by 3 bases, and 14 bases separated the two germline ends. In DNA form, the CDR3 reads TGTGCCAGCAGCGTAGTAACGGGAGCTGTGACAGATACGCAGTATTTT. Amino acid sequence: CASSVVTGAVTDTQYF.

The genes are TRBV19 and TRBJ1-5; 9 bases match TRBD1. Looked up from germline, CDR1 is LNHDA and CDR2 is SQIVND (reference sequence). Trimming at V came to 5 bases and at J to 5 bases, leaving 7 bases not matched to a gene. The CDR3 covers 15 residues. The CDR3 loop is CASSLPGTGHQPQHF. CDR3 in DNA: TGTGCCAGTAGTCTCCCCGGGACAGGGCATCAGCCCCAGCATTTT.

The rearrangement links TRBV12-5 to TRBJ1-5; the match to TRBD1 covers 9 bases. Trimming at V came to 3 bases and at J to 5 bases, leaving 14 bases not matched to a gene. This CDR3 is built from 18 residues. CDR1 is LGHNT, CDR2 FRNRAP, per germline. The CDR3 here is CASGFLLPGQGIDQPQHF. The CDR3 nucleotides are TGTGCTAGTGGTTTTTTGCTTCCGGGACAGGGAATCGATCAGCCCCAGCATTTT.

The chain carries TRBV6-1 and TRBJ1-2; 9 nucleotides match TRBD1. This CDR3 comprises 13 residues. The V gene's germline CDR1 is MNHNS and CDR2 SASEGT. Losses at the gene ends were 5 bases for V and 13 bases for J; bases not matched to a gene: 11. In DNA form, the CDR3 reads TGTGCCAGCAGTAGGGACAGGGAGGCGCGGAGCACCTTC. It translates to CASSRDREARSTF.

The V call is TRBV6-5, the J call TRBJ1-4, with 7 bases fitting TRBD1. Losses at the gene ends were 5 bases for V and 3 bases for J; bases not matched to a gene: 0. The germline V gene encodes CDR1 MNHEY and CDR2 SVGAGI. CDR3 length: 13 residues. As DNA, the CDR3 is TGTGCCAGCAGTGGGACAGCTAATGAAAAACTGTTTTTT. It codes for CASSGTANEKLFF.

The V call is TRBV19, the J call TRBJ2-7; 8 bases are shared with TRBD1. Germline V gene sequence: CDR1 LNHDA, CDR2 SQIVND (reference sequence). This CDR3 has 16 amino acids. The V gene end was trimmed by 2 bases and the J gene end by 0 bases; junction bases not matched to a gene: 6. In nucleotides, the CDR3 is TGTGCCAGTAGTATAAATGGACAGGGAACCTCCTACGAGCAGTACTTC. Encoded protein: CASSINGQGTSYEQYF.

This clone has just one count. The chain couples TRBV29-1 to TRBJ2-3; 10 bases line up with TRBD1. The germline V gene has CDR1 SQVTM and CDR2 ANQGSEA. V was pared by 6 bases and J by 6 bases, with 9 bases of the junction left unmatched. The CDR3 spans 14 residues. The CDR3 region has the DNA TGCAGCGTGGAAAGACAGGGGGCACCCGATACGCAGTATTTT. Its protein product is CSVERQGAPDTQYF.

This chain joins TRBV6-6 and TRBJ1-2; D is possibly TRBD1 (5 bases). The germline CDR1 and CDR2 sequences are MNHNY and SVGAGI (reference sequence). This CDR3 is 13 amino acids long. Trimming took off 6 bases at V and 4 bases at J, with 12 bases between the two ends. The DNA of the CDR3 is TGTGCCAGCAGCCCCGACAGACTCTATGGCTACACCTTC. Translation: CASSPDRLYGYTF.

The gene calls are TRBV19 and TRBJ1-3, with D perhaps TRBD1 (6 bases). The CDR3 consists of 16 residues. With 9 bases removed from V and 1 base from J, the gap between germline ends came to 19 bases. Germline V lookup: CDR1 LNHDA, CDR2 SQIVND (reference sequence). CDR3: CASGQPILPSGNTIYF. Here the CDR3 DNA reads TGTGCCAGCGGACAGCCCATATTACCATCTGGAAACACCATATATTTT.

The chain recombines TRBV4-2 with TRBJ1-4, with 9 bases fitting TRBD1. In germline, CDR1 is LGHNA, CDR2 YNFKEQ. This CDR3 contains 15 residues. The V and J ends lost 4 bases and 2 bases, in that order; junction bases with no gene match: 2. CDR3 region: CASSRGQGTNEKLFF. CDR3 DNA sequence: TGTGCCAGCAGCCGTGGACAGGGGACTAATGAAAAACTGTTTTTT.